This TCR beta chain was retrieved from a study of memory CD4+ T cells and cytomegalovirus serostatus. Single viable CD3+CD4+CD8-CD45RO+ cells were sorted as the memory CD4+ T cells. Points on this clone: Antigen: not known.

Profiled with immunoSEQ multiplex PCR; TCRdb holds only in-frame clones, not every one. In the table there are over 40,000 clones, about 85% of which are singletons. Study-wide points: Each of approximately 61 CMV-associated TCRbeta sequences occurred in one to five individuals.

The receptor's source is an adult in good health and CMV-seronegative. The sample comprised memory CD4+ T cells from blood.

This CDR3 is CASSRDREPQHF. The CDR3 DNA sequence: TGTGCCAGCAGCCGCGATAGGGAGCCCCAGCATTTT. The rearrangement links TRBV4-2 to TRBJ1-5; D ambiguous. V was trimmed by 4 bases and J by 8 bases, leaving 9 bases between them. CDR1 and CDR2 from the germline V gene are LGHNA and YNFKEQ. The CDR3 contains 12 residues.